This T cell receptor (beta chain) comes out of a study of T cell responses to AZD1222 COVID-19 vaccine. Findings of the study overall: Of spike-specific TCRs, nearly half reportedly target regions left unmutated in variants. Two AZD1222 administrations were followed by greater Spike-specific TCR breadth and depth. The study identified only a handful of AZD1222 recipients as seropositive at baseline. Repertoires in all cases were sampled only once the peak T cell response had passed.

Trimming shortened V by 0 bases and J by 8 bases, and 22 bases separated the two germline ends. Germline V gene sequence: CDR1 SGHVS, CDR2 FQNEAQ. The CDR3 is 18 residues long. In regard to this clone: Its antigen is not identified.

TCRdb keeps only in-frame clones here, not all; method: immunoSEQ multiplex PCR. The table lists approximately 110,000 clones, roughly nine tenths of them singletons. V usage is TRBV7-8 and J usage is TRBJ1-4; D remains ambiguous. This specimen was peripheral blood, taken on day 0 of AZD1222 vaccination. The origin of this receptor is an adult in good health. CDR3 coding DNA: TGTGCCAGCAGCTTAGCGGCTGACGATCATGGCTTAGGGGAAAAACTGTTTTTT. This codes for CASSLAADDHGLGEKLFF. Complete variable domain (other parts from reference TRBV7-8 and TRBJ1-4): GAGVSQSPRYKVAKRGQDVALRCDPISGHVSLFWYQQALGQGPEFLTYFQNEAQLDKSGLPSDRFFAERPEGSVSTLKIQRTQQEDSAVYLCASSLAADDHGLGEKLFFGSGTQLSVL.